Detailed here is one T cell receptor beta chain. Its antigen remains unidentified. This sample was taken from a study of cytomegalovirus exposure and HLA in healthy donors. Study-level results: Per a prior analysis, the majority of TCR beta V segments were productive roughly 87% or roughly 30% of the time.

PCR employed 60 Vbeta and 13 Jbeta primers. Clones were read by immunoSEQ multiplex PCR, and TCRdb kept only the in-frame ones, dropping some. The listing contains fewer than 200,000 clones. CDR1 and CDR2 (germline): SGHDT, YYEEEE. This CDR3 has 14 amino acids. V was clipped by 5 bases and J by 4 bases; unmatched bases: 3. Sequenced material: PBMCs. This receptor was identified in a man aged 25-40 years in good health and CMV-seronegative. This rearrangement joins TRBV5-6 to TRBJ1-5; 10 nucleotides line up with TRBD1. CDR3 in amino acids: CASSWTGGNQPQHF. CDR3 nucleotide sequence: TGTGCCAGCAGTTGGACAGGGGGAAATCAGCCCCAGCATTTT.